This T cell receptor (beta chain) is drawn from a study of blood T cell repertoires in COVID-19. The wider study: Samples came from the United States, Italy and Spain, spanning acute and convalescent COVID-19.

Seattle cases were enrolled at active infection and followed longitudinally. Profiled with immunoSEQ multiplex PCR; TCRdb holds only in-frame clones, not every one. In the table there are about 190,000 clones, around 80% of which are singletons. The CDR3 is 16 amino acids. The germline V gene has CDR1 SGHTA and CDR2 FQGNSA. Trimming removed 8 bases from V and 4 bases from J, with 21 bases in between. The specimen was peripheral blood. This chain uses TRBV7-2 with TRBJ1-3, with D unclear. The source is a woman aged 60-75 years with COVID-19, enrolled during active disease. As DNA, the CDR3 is TGTGCCAGCGCACGACCGAGGCCCCAAGCGGGAAACACCATATATTTT. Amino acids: CASARPRPQAGNTIYF.